The 13 T cell receptor beta chains below all came from one sample that was sequenced in a study of regulatory T cells in long-lasting Graves disease. Regarding time point: persistent/refractory GD, antithyroid drugs over 5 years with positive TRAb. PBMC-extracted RNA yielded the TCR library. Investigators prepared the TCR beta libraries by applying iRepertoire HTBI primers and Arm-PCR of CDR3 regions. From the multiplex PCR reads, TCRdb called clonotypes with MiXCR, one entry per CDR3 protein. The sample carries about 470,000 distinct CDR3 sequences, under 25% recorded once. Here the sequenced sample was peripheral blood mononuclear cells (PBMCs), taken when the disease was refractory, from a patient treated with antithyroid drugs. The receptor source for this set is a female donor with Graves disease.

This clonotype turned up a few times. The conserved phenylalanine or tryptophan is not found at the CDR3 terminus, so this likely reflects a read error. The chain links TRBV20-1 to TRBJ2-7; possibly TRBD2 for D (6 bases). The CDR3 sequence is 16 residues long. CDR1 is DFQATT and CDR2 is SNEGSKA in the germline V gene (reference sequence). Between the trimmed V and J ends, which lost 6 bases and 5 bases, there was a span of 26 bases. CDR3 sequence reads: CSAGGTGPIVGDEQYL. The CDR3 nucleotides read TGCAGTGCGGGAGGAACAGGACCCATCGTGGGGGACGAGCAGTACCTC.

Many counts were recorded for this clonotype. The J gene is TRBJ2-2, the V gene TRBV6-5, with D uncertain. In germline, CDR1 is MNHEY, CDR2 SVGAGI. Trimming removed 0 bases at V and 0 bases at J, with 14 bases between. This CDR3 is built from 18 residues. The CDR3 nucleotides read TGTGCCAGCAGTTACTCGATAAGAATAGCCGCGAACACCGGGGAGCTGTTTTTT. Residues: CASSYSIRIAANTGELFF.

This chain links TRBV20-1 with TRBJ2-5; 8 bases line up with TRBD1. J was trimmed by 4 bases and V by 2 bases; bases with no gene match: 6. This CDR3 has 14 amino acids. Germline values: CDR1 DFQATT, CDR2 SNEGSKA (reference sequence). CDR3 in amino acids: CSARNAQGGETQYF. CDR3 nucleotides: TGCAGTGCTAGAAACGCACAGGGGGGAGAGACCCAGTACTTC.

This clonotype was recorded at least ten times. This chain links TRBV7-9 with TRBJ2-2; 10 positions match TRBD2. The CDR3 is made up of 16 amino acids. Trimming cost V 5 bases and J 5 bases; bases outside gene matches: 8. Germline loops: CDR1 SEHNR, CDR2 FQNEAQ (reference sequence). CDR3 region: CASSTIAGGGTGELFF. The CDR3 DNA follows: TGTGCCAGCAGCACGATAGCGGGAGGTGGTACCGGGGAGCTGTTTTTT.

The rearrangement links TRBV20-1 to TRBJ2-7, with a tentative D call TRBD1 (5 bases). Per germline, CDR1 DFQATT and CDR2 SNEGSKA (reference sequence). CDR3 length equals 14 residues. V lost 1 base and J lost 0, with 10 bases in between. The CDR3 here is CSARVGHFSYEQYF. DNA for the CDR3: TGCAGTGCTAGAGTAGGACACTTCTCCTACGAGCAGTACTTC.

This clonotype was counted ten times or more. In DNA, the CDR3 is TGTGCCAGCAGCTTACAAGGGTCTGGAAACACCATATATTTT. Its protein product is CASSLQGSGNTIYF. This sequence joins TRBV11-2 and TRBJ1-3; D uncertain. CDR1 and CDR2 (germline): SGHAT, FQNNGV. This CDR3 is built from 14 residues. Trimming took 2 bases from V and 1 from J, leaving 6 bases between them.

The V call is TRBV28, the J call TRBJ1-3, with D unclear. The germline V gene has CDR1 MDHEN and CDR2 SYDVKM. The CDR3 length is 13 residues. Trimming took 3 bases from V and 6 from J, leaving 9 bases between them. The CDR3 DNA is TGTGCCAGCAGTTTTTCCGAAGTAAACACCATATATTTT. This gives the protein CASSFSEVNTIYF.

This clonotype was recorded many times. V gene TRBV29-1 combines with J gene TRBJ2-5; TRBD2 matches at 8 bases. V shed 5 bases and J 5 bases; nucleotides not matched to a gene: 10. Germline V CDR1 and CDR2: SQVTM, ANQGSEA. The CDR3 is 14 residues long. The CDR3 DNA reads as TGCAGCGTTCCTGAAGCGGGAGTAGGGGAGACCCAGTACTTC. Protein sequence: CSVPEAGVGETQYF.

This sequence joins TRBV27 and TRBJ2-3, with 12 bases lining up with TRBD2. CDR3 length: 15 amino acids. CDR1 and CDR2 (germline): MNHEY, SMNVEV (reference sequence). The V segment lost 8 bases and the J segment 4 bases; nucleotides outside the gene matches: 7. The CDR3 region has the DNA TGTGCCAGCTGGAGACTAGCGGGAGAGTCAGATACGCAGTATTTT. Translation gives CASWRLAGESDTQYF.

This clonotype was found many times. Here the CDR3 reads CASSSTGTATNEKLFF. The DNA of the CDR3 is TGTGCCAGCAGTTCGACAGGGACTGCAACTAATGAAAAACTGTTTTTT. The chain is built from TRBV6-5 and TRBJ1-4; 7 nucleotides match TRBD1. Trimming took 4 bases from V and 0 from J; bases not matched to a gene: 5. Germline V CDR1 and CDR2: MNHEY, SVGAGI. The CDR3 covers 16 residues.

The chain is built from TRBV10-3 and TRBJ2-7; 8 bases match TRBD1. Losses at the gene ends were 7 bases for V and 4 bases for J; bases not matched to a gene: 6. Germline CDR1 and CDR2: ENHRY and SYGVKD. The CDR3 is 13 amino acids. CDR3 in amino acids: CAITFGQGYEQYF. CDR3 bases: TGTGCCATCACGTTTGGACAGGGTTACGAGCAGTACTTC.

This clonotype was detected a few times. A read error may explain this, as a much larger clone is one base away. V is TRBV5-6 and J is TRBJ1-2; 10 nucleotides match TRBD1. The CDR3 contains 15 residues. V lost 3 bases and J lost 2; bases outside the gene matches: 4. Germline assignment: CDR1 SGHDT and CDR2 YYEEEE. The CDR3: CASSSGTGANYGYTF. The CDR3 DNA is TGTGCCAGCAGCTCCGGGACAGGGGCGAACTATGGCTACACCTTC.

The chain combines TRBV4-1 with TRBJ1-2; TRBD1 agrees at 9 bases. Germline CDR1 is MGHRA and CDR2 is YSYEKL. The CDR3 sequence is 15 residues long. V shed 3 bases and J 4 bases; nucleotides not matched to a gene: 6. CDR3: CASSHKTGGAYGYTF. CDR3 nucleotides: TGCGCCAGCAGCCACAAAACAGGGGGCGCCTATGGCTACACCTTC.